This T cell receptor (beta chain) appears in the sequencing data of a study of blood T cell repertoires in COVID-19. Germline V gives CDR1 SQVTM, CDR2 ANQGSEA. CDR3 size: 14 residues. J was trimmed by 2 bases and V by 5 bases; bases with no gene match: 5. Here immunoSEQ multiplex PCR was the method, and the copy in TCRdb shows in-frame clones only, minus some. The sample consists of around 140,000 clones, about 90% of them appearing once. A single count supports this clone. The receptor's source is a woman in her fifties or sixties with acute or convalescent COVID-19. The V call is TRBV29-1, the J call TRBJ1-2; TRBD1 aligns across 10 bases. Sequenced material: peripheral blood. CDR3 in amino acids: CSVRTGGPNYGYTF. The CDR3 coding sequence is TGCAGCGTTAGGACAGGGGGGCCGAACTATGGCTACACCTTC.